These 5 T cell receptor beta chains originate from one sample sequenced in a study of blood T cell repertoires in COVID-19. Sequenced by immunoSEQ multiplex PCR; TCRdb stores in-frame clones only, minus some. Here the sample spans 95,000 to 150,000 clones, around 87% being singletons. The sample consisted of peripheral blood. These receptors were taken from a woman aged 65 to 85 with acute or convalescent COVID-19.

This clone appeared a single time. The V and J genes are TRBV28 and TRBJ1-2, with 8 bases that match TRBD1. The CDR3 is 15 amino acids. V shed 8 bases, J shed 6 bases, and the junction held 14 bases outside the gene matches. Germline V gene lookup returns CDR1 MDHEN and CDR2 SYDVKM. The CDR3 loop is CASLPGGTGYDGYTF. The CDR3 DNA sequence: TGTGCCAGCCTCCCGGGCGGGACAGGCTATGATGGCTACACCTTC.

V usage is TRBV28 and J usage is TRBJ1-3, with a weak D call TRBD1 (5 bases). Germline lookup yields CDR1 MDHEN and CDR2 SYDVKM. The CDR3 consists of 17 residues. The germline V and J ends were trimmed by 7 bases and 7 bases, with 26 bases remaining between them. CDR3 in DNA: TGTGCCAGCACCGTAAGTGCAGGCGCGGGGACCTCGAACACCATATATTTT. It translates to CASTVSAGAGTSNTIYF.

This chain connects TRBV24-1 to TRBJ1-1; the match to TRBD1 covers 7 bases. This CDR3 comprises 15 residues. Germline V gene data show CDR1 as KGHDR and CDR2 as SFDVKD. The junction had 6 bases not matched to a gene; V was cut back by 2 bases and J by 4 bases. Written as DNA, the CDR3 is TGTGCCACCAGTGATTCCGACAGGGCGGGCACTGAAGCTTTCTTT. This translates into CATSDSDRAGTEAFF.

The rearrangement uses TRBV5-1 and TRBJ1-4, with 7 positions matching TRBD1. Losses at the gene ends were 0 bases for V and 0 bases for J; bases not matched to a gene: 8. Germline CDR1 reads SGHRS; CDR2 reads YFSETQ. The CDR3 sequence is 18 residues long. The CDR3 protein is CASSLGRTGPSTNEKLFF. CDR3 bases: TGCGCCAGCAGCTTGGGGAGGACAGGACCCTCAACTAATGAAAAACTGTTTTTT. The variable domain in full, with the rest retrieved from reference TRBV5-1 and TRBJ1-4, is KAGVTQTPRYLIKTRGQQVTLSCSPISGHRSVSWYQQTPGQGLQFLFEYFSETQRNKGNFPGRFSGRQFSNSRSEMNVSTLELGDSALYLCASSLGRTGPSTNEKLFFGSGTQLSVL.

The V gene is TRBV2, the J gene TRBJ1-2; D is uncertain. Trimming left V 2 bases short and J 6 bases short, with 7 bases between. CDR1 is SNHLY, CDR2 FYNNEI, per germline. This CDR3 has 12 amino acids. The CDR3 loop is CASSEQAHGYTF. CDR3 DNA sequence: TGTGCCAGCAGTGAACAGGCCCATGGCTACACCTTC. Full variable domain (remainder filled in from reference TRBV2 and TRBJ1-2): EPEVTQTPSHQVTQMGQEVILRCVPISNHLYFYWYRQILGQKVEFLVSFYNNEISEKSEIFDDQFSVERPDGSNFTLKIRSTKLEDSAMYFCASSEQAHGYTFGSGTRLTVV.